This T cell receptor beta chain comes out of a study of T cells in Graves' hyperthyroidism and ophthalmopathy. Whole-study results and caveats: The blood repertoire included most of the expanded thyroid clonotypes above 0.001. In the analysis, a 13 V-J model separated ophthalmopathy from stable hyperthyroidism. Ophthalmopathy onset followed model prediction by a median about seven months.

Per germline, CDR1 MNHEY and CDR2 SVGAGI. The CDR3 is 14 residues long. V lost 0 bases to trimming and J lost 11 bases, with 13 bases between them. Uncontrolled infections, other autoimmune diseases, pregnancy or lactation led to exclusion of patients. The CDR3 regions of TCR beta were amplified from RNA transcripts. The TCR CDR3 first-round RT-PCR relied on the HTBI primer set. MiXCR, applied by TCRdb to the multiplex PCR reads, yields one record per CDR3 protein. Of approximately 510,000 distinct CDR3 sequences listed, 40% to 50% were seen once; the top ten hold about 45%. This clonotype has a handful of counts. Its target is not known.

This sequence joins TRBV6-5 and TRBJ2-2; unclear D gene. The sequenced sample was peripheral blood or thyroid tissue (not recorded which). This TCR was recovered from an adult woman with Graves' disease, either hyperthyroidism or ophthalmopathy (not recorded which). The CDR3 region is CASSYSSWRGELFF. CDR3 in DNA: TGTGCCAGCAGTTACTCCTCGTGGCGAGGAGAGCTGTTTTTT.